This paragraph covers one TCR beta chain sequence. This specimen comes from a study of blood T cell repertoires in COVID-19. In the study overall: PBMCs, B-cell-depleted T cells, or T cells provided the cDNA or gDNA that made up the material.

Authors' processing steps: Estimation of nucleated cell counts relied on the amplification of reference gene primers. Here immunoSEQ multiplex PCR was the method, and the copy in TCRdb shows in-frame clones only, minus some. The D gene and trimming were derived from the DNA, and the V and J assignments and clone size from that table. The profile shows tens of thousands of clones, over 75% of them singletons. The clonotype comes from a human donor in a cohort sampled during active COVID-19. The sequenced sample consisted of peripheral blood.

CDR3 loop: CASSPSGGTFTDTQYF. In nucleotides, the CDR3 is TGTGCCAGCAGCCCAAGCGGGGGGACTTTCACAGATACGCAGTATTTT. The chain is built from TRBV7-6 and TRBJ2-3; 9 bases are shared with TRBD2. Germline-derived CDR1 and CDR2 are SGHVS and FNYEAQ. J was trimmed by 2 bases and V by 5 bases; bases with no gene match: 8. The CDR3 totals 16 residues. The complete variable domain, with remaining parts taken from reference TRBV7-6 and TRBJ2-3, reads GAGVSQSPRYKVTKRGQDVALRCDPISGHVSLYWYRQALGQGPEFLTYFNYEAQQDKSGLPNDRFSAERPEGSISTLTIQRTEQRDSAMYRCASSPSGGTFTDTQYFGPGTRLTVL.